This TCR beta chain was observed in a study of blood T cell repertoires in COVID-19. Sequenced by immunoSEQ multiplex PCR; TCRdb stores in-frame clones only, minus some. The sample contains tens of thousands of clones, more than 75% of which appear only once. Sequencing input: peripheral blood. This TCR came from a man between 65 and 85 years old with active or convalescent COVID-19.

The CDR3 bases are TGTGCCAGCAGTTCCTCTGCCGCAGGCGCTTTGACTGAAGCTTTCTTT. Amino acids: CASSSSAAGALTEAFF. The V call is TRBV28, the J call TRBJ1-1; no definite D call. There are 16 residues in the CDR3. Germline loops: CDR1 MDHEN, CDR2 SYDVKM. The V gene lost 4 bases and the J gene lost 5 bases, with 20 bases spanning the gap. The full variable domain, its missing parts supplied by reference TRBV28 and TRBJ1-1, is DVKVTQSSRYLVKRTGEKVFLECVQDMDHENMFWYRQDPGLGLRLIYFSYDVKMKEKGDIPEGYSVSREKKERFSLILESASTNQTSMYLCASSSSAAGALTEAFFGQGTRLTVV.